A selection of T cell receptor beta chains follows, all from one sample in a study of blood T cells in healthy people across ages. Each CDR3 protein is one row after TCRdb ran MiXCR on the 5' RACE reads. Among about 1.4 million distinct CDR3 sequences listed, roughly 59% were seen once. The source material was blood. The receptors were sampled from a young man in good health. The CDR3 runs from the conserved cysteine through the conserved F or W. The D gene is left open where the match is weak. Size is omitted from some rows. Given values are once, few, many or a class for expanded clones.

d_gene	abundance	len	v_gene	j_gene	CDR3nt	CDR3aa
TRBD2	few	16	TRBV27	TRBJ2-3	TGTGCCAGCAGCCCAACCGGAGGACTAGCGGGGGATACGCAGTATTTT	CASSPTGGLAGDTQYF
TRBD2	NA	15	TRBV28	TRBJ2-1	TGTGCCAGCAGACTCAGCGGGGCCTTATACAATGAGCAGTTCTTC	CASRLSGALYNEQFF
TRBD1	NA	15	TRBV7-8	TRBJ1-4	TGTGCCAGCAGCTCAATACAGGGGGGAGGTGAAAAACTGTTTTTT	CASSSIQGGGEKLFF
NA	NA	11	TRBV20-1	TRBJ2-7	TGCAGTGCTAAACGGGACTACGAGCAGTACTTC	CSAKRDYEQYF
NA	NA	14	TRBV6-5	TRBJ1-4	TGTGCCAGCAGTTACTATCAGGGAGGTGAAAAACTGTTTTTT	CASSYYQGGEKLFF
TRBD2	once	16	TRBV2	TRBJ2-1	TGTGCCAGCAGTGAAGCATGGAGCGGGGACCCATATGAGCAGTTCTTC	CASSEAWSGDPYEQFF
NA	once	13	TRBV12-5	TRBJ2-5	TGTGCTAGTGGTGCGCCTGGTCGGAATGAGCAGTACTTC	CASGAPGRNEQYF
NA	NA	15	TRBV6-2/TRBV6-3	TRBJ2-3	TGTGCCAGCAGTTACCCCGGGGCTATAAAAGATACGCAGTATTTT	CASSYPGAIKDTQYF
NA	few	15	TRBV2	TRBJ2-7	TGTGCCAGCAGTGGGGTCTGGCGGGCCGCCTACGAGCAGTACTTC	CASSGVWRAAYEQYF
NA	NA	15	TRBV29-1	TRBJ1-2	TGCAGCGCCCGGGACCGGGGACCGACTAACTATGGCTACACCTTC	CSARDRGPTNYGYTF
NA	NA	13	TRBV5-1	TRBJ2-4	TGCGCCAGCAGCACAGATCTTACCTATGAGCAGTACTTC	CASSTDLTYEQYF
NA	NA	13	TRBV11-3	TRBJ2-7	TGTGCCAGCAGCTTAGATCGGACGGGGGAGCAGTACTTC	CASSLDRTGEQYF
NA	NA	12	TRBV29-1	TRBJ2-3	TGCAGCGTCGACCCCTACACAGATACGCAGTATTTT	CSVDPYTDTQYF
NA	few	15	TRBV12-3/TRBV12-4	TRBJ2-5	TGTGCCAGCAGTATGACAACGGGACAAGGGGAGACCCAGTACTTC	CASSMTTGQGETQYF
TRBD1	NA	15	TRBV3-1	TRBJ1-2	TGTGCCAGCAGCCAAGAGGAGGGACAGGTGCATGGCTACACCTTC	CASSQEEGQVHGYTF
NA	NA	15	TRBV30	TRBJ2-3	TGTGCCTGGACCCCGGTTAGCGCTCGCACAGATACGCAGTATTTT	CAWTPVSARTDTQYF
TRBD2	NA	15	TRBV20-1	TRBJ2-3	TGCAGTGCTGGCAATAGCGGGAGGAATCCAGATACGCAGTATTTT	CSAGNSGRNPDTQYF
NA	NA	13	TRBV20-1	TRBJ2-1	TGCAGTGCTAGATCCAGAACCTACAATGAGCAGTTCTTC	CSARSRTYNEQFF
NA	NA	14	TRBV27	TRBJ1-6	TGTGCCAGCAGTTTTCAGGCCTATAATTCACCCCTCCACTTT	CASSFQAYNSPLHF
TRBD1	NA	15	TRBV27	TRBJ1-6	TGTGCCAGCAGTACTCACAGGGGGCTTAATTCACCCCTCCACTTT	CASSTHRGLNSPLHF
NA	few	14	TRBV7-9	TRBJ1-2	TGTGCCAGCAGCCCGGGACATTTGAACTATGGCTACACCTTC	CASSPGHLNYGYTF
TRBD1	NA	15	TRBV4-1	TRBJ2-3	TGCGCCAGCAGCTACGGGACAGTAAACACAGATACGCAGTATTTT	CASSYGTVNTDTQYF
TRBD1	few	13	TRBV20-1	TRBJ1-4	TGCAGTGCTAGAGAAGGGGGCTATGAAAAACTGTTTTTT	CSAREGGYEKLFF
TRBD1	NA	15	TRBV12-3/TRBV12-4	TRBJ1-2	TGTGCCAGCAGCCTCTGGACAGGGGGCGCGTATGGCTACACCTTC	CASSLWTGGAYGYTF
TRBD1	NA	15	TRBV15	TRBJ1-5	TGTGCCACCAGCAGAGATCGAGGGGGCGCCCAGCCCCAGCATTTT	CATSRDRGGAQPQHF
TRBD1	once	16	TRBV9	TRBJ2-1	TGTGCCAGCAGCGCTGGACAGGGGCTAGAAGTCTATGAGCAGTTCTTC	CASSAGQGLEVYEQFF
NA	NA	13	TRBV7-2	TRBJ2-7	TGTGCCAGCAGTTACGGCGGGGGCTCCGAGCAGTACTTC	CASSYGGGSEQYF
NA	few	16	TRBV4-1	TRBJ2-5	TGCGCCAGCGGGCCGGGAAGTCCCCGAGGGCAAGAGACCCAGTACTTC	CASGPGSPRGQETQYF
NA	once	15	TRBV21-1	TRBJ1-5	TGTGCCAGCAGCAAAGGTCCGGACCTTTATCAGCCCCAGCATTTT	CASSKGPDLYQPQHF
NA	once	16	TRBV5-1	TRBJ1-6	TGCGCCAGCAGCTTGGTATCCAGGGGCTATAATTCACCCCTCCACTTT	CASSLVSRGYNSPLHF
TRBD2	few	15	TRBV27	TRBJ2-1	TGTGCCAGCAGTTTGGGGGGGGTCTCTGGTAATGAGCAGTTCTTC	CASSLGGVSGNEQFF